Sequencing of this T cell receptor beta chain was carried out in a study of PD-1 blockade in classical Hodgkin lymphoma. The time point here: cycle 4 day 1 (C4D1), after 5 to 7 weeks of nivolumab. Every patient experienced relapse after autologous stem cell transplantation, and brentuximab vedotin exposure varied. The CDR3 is made up of 14 amino acids. CDR1 ENHRY and CDR2 SYGVKD come from the germline V gene. With 8 bases clipped from V and 0 bases from J, the junction kept 2 bases outside the gene matches. This table comes from immunoSEQ multiplex PCR, and its TCRdb copy is limited to in-frame clones, with some not included. In the table there are some 90,000 clones, around 78% of which are singletons.

The J gene is TRBJ1-3, the V gene TRBV10-3, with 9 bases fitting TRBD1. The source was peripheral blood mononuclear cells (PBMCs), collected before the fourth cycle of nivolumab. This receptor was taken from a human donor with classical Hodgkin lymphoma. The CDR3 nucleotides are TGTGCCATCCAGGACAGGGGCTCTGGAAACACCATATATTTT. It translates to CAIQDRGSGNTIYF.